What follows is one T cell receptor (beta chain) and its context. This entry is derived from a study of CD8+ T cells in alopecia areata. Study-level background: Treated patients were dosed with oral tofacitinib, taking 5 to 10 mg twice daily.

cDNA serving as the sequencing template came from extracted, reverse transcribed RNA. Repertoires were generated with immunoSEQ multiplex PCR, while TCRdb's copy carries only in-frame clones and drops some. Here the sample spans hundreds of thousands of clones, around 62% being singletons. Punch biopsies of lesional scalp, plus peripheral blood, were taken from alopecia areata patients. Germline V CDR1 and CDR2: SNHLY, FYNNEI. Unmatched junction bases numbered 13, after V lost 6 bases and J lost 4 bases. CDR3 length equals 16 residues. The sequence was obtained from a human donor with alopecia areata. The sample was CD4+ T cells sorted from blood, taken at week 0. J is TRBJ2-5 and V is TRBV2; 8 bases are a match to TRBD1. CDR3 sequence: CASRETGAIGGETQYF. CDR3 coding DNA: TGTGCCAGCAGGGAGACAGGGGCAATCGGGGGAGAGACCCAGTACTTC.